This T cell receptor beta chain comes out of a study of human T cells and chemical hapten exposure. This clonotype was seen repeatedly, ten times or more. Per germline, CDR1 SGHDT and CDR2 YYEEEE. V lost 3 bases and J lost 3; bases outside the gene matches: 3. The CDR3 is 14 amino acids. Each CDR3 protein is one row after TCRdb ran MiXCR on the RACE reads. This sample yields 240,000 or so distinct CDR3 sequences, of which about 8.6% are seen a single time; over 2% belongs to the top ten. Time point described: pre-sensitization, week 0. Treatment: therapeutic diphenylcyclopropenone sensitization with weekly scalp DPC. Unfractionated whole blood yielded total RNA.

The chain joins TRBV5-6 to TRBJ2-1; 7 bases are a match to TRBD1. The source material was whole blood, sampled in connection with sensitization to the hapten diphenylcyclopropenone (DPC). This TCR was recovered from a woman between 40 and 50 years old with alopecia areata. Some clones in this sample may be carry-over from other donors' samples. This CDR3 reads CASSYWDSYNEQFF. DNA of the CDR3: TGTGCCAGCAGCTACTGGGACAGCTACAATGAGCAGTTCTTC.